A single sample gave rise to the 23 T cell receptor beta chains below, sequenced in a study of blood T cells in healthy people across ages. Through a sample-barcoded 5' primer and a J-beta primer mix, a second PCR was run for roughly 7 to 12 cycles. TCRdb reprocessed the 5' RACE reads with MiXCR, giving one entry per CDR3 protein. The sample lists 1.5 million to 1.8 million distinct CDR3 sequences; less than 45% were seen once. The specimen sequenced was blood. The origin of the receptors is a woman younger than 30 in good health.

V usage is TRBV20-1 and J usage is TRBJ1-4; D is possibly TRBD1 (6 bases). Germline V gives CDR1 DFQATT, CDR2 SNEGSKA (reference sequence). With 4 bases removed from V and 7 bases from J, the gap between germline ends came to 10 bases. This CDR3 comprises 12 residues. DNA for the CDR3: TGCAGTGCTAAACAGGGTTTTGAAAAACTGTTTTTT. This sequence encodes CSAKQGFEKLFF.

As concerns this clonotype: At one of its ends the junction is not consistent with the germline gene, which may arise from a read error. The J gene is TRBJ2-7, the V gene TRBV9, with D unclear. The CDR3 runs to 14 residues. The germline CDR1 and CDR2 sequences are SGDLS and YYNGEE. The CDR3 loop reads CAGSLRAAPYEQYF. The CDR3 bases are TGTGCCGGCAGCCTTCGGGCAGCCCCCTACGAGCAGTACTTC.

This clonotype occurred a few times. The chain carries TRBV12-3 or TRBV12-4 and TRBJ1-4; no clear D gene. Trimming cost V 3 bases and J 15 bases, with 17 bases left between them. This CDR3 has 13 amino acids. The CDR3 protein is CASSFQLSSQVFF. CDR3 nucleotide sequence: TGTGCCAGCAGTTTTCAGCTCAGCAGCCAAGTGTTTTTT.

In regard to this clonotype: Given a much more abundant clone one base away, this may be a read error. The chain recombines TRBV7-9 with TRBJ2-4, with 9 bases aligning to TRBD2. Germline CDR1 is SEHNR and CDR2 is FQNEAQ (reference sequence). The CDR3 is made up of 14 amino acids. CDR3 region: CASSLGGLAIEQNF. In nucleotides, the CDR3 is TGTGCCAGCAGCTTAGGGGGACTAGCTATCGAGCAGAACTTC.

This clonotype has just a few counts. V and J are TRBV9 and TRBJ1-2; perhaps TRBD1 as D (6 bases). This CDR3 is built from 13 residues. The V end was cut by 5 bases, the J end by 8 bases, with 16 bases between. Germline V CDR1 and CDR2: SGDLS, YYNGEE. The CDR3 reads CASRNQQGLGYTF. CDR3 coding DNA: TGTGCCAGCAGGAACCAACAGGGATTAGGCTACACCTTC.

The gene calls are TRBV4-3 and TRBJ2-3, with 8 bases lining up with TRBD2. This CDR3 is 15 amino acids long. V shed 4 bases and J 2 bases; nucleotides not matched to a gene: 5. Per germline, CDR1 LGHNA and CDR2 YSLEER. CDR3 bases: TGCGCCAGCAGCCCCGGGGGGGAGCCCACAGATACGCAGTATTTT. Protein sequence: CASSPGGEPTDTQYF.

The chain links TRBV11-2 to TRBJ2-3; either TRBD1 or TRBD2 may fit D (5 bases each). Looked up from germline, CDR1 is SGHAT and CDR2 is FQNNGV. With 5 bases removed from V and 5 bases from J, the gap between germline ends came to 14 bases. The CDR3 has 14 residues. Written as DNA, the CDR3 is TGTGCCAGCAGCAGATCCGGGGCCGGAGATACGCAGTATTTT. Translation gives CASSRSGAGDTQYF. The variable domain in full, completed from reference TRBV11-2 and TRBJ2-3, reads EAGVAQSPRYKIIEKRQSVAFWCNPISGHATLYWYQQILGQGPKLLIQFQNNGVVDDSQLPKDRFSAERLKGVDSTLKIQPAKLEDSAVYLCASSRSGAGDTQYFGPGTRLTVL.

This clonotype has a handful of counts. The chain has TRBV29-1 and TRBJ2-1; TRBD1 aligns across 7 bases. J gave up 3 bases and V 7 bases, and 6 bases lay outside the gene matches. Germline CDR1 reads SQVTM; CDR2 reads ANQGSEA. The CDR3 is 13 amino acids. Written as DNA, the CDR3 is TGCAGCGCCTCGGGACAGAACTACAATGAGCAGTTCTTC. Translation gives CSASGQNYNEQFF.

Ten or more counts support this clonotype. This chain uses TRBV7-2 with TRBJ2-1; TRBD2 is a possible D gene (6 bases). This CDR3 is built from 15 residues. Deletions cut 1 base from V and 4 bases from J, with 11 bases between. The germline gives CDR1 SGHTA, CDR2 FQGNSA. CDR3 amino acids: CASSLDNGGYNEQFF. CDR3 DNA sequence: TGTGCCAGCAGCTTAGACAATGGAGGGTACAATGAGCAGTTCTTC.

This clonotype was seen a handful of times. The rearrangement links TRBV6-1 to TRBJ1-2; D gene uncertain. Trimming shortened V by 3 bases and J by 11 bases, and 13 bases separated the two germline ends. CDR3 length: 12 amino acids. Germline V CDR1 and CDR2: MNHNS, SASEGT. DNA of the CDR3: TGTGCCAGCAGTGACCGGATCTCTGGTTACACCTTC. It is translated as CASSDRISGYTF.

V and J are TRBV6-2 or TRBV6-3 and TRBJ2-1, with D unclear. V dropped 7 bases and J dropped 8 bases, with 15 bases sitting between them. The CDR3 length is 13 residues. CDR1 and CDR2 from the germline V gene are MNHEY and SVGEGT. The CDR3 DNA reads TGTGCCAGCATACGGCTCGGCAGCGATGAGCAGTTCTTC. Amino acid sequence: CASIRLGSDEQFF.

The chain carries TRBV2 and TRBJ2-1; D uncertain. The CDR3 length is 12 residues. V was trimmed by 7 bases and J by 7 bases, leaving 11 bases between them. Germline V gene sequence: CDR1 SNHLY, CDR2 FYNNEI. The CDR3 DNA reads as TGTGCCAGCAATTCAGAAGCGAATGAGCAGTTCTTC. Amino acids: CASNSEANEQFF. Together with reference TRBV2 and TRBJ2-1, the CDR3 gives the full variable domain: EPEVTQTPSHQVTQMGQEVILRCVPISNHLYFYWYRQILGQKVEFLVSFYNNEISEKSEIFDDQFSVERPDGSNFTLKIRSTKLEDSAMYFCASNSEANEQFFGPGTRLTVL.

V usage is TRBV12-3 or TRBV12-4 and J usage is TRBJ1-5, with a tentative D call TRBD1 (5 bases). The V end was cut by 5 bases, the J end by 1 base, with 12 bases between. This CDR3 region has 15 residues. The CDR3 DNA reads TGTGCCAGCAGTCCAGGGTTCGGGAGCAATCAGCCCCAGCATTTT. It specifies CASSPGFGSNQPQHF.

This clonotype was seen more than once but under ten times. This sequence joins TRBV9 and TRBJ2-3; D might be TRBD1 or TRBD2, each matching 5 bases. Germline-derived CDR1 and CDR2 are SGDLS and YYNGEE. The CDR3 is made up of 14 amino acids. Between the trimmed V and J ends, which lost 7 bases and 0 bases, there was a span of 12 bases. The chain's CDR3 is CASRLGPSTDTQYF. The CDR3 region has the DNA TGTGCCAGCCGCCTGGGACCTAGCACAGATACGCAGTATTTT. Together with reference TRBV9 and TRBJ2-3, the CDR3 gives the full variable domain: DSGVTQTPKHLITATGQRVTLRCSPRSGDLSVYWYQQSLDQGLQFLIQYYNGEERAKGNILERFSAQQFPDLHSELNLSSLELGDSALYFCASRLGPSTDTQYFGPGTRLTVL.

This chain links TRBV7-9 with TRBJ2-2, with D possibly TRBD1 on 5 matching bases. Between the trimmed V and J ends, which lost 4 bases and 6 bases, there was a span of 12 bases. The CDR3 totals 14 residues. Germline V gene data show CDR1 as SEHNR and CDR2 as FQNEAQ (reference sequence). The CDR3 DNA is TGTGCCAGCAGCTCTCCAGGGTTGGCCGGGGAGCTGTTTTTT. It yields the protein CASSSPGLAGELFF.

CDR3 in amino acids: CASSEKQGAGVYGYTF. The CDR3 coding sequence is TGTGCCAGCAGTGAAAAACAGGGGGCGGGAGTCTATGGCTACACCTTC. The chain uses TRBV2 and TRBJ1-2; TRBD1 aligns across 9 bases. The CDR3 spans 16 residues. In germline, CDR1 is SNHLY, CDR2 FYNNEI. Losses at the gene ends were 2 bases for V and 4 bases for J; bases not matched to a gene: 8.

The rearrangement uses TRBV14 and TRBJ2-2; D is possibly TRBD1 or TRBD2 (5 bases each). The V end lost 4 bases, the J end lost 3 bases, and 12 bases lay between the germline ends. Germline V gene lookup returns CDR1 SGHDN and CDR2 FVKESK. The CDR3 loop spans 15 amino acids. The CDR3 loop reads CASSRRDAYTGELFF. CDR3 nucleotide sequence: TGTGCCAGCAGCCGTCGGGACGCCTACACCGGGGAGCTGTTTTTT. Complete variable domain (other parts from reference TRBV14 and TRBJ2-2): EAGVTQFPSHSVIEKGQTVTLRCDPISGHDNLYWYRRVMGKEIKFLLHFVKESKQDESGMPNNRFLAERTGGTYSTLKVQPAELEDSGVYFCASSRRDAYTGELFFGEGSRLTVL.

A single count supports this clonotype. The genes are TRBV11-2 and TRBJ2-3; D is undetermined. Germline CDR1 and CDR2: SGHAT and FQNNGV. The germline V and J ends were trimmed by 1 base and 6 bases, with 8 bases remaining between them. The CDR3 is made up of 13 amino acids. CDR3 in amino acids: CASSLGTRDTQYF. CDR3 DNA: TGTGCCAGCAGCTTAGGGACCCGGGATACGCAGTATTTT.

The V and J genes are TRBV10-3 and TRBJ2-5, with D perhaps assigned TRBD1 or TRBD2 (5 bases each). The J call is in doubt because the DNA end fits TRBJ2-7 better. Germline V lookup: CDR1 ENHRY, CDR2 SYGVKD. The CDR3 has 14 residues. CDR3 DNA: TGTGCCGTCTCGGACGCTGGGGACCTCTACGAGCAGTACTTC. It encodes CAVSDAGDLYEQYF.

The chain is built from TRBV7-9 and TRBJ2-1; 8 bases are a match to TRBD2. This CDR3 has 17 residues. Trimming cost V 2 bases and J 5 bases; bases outside gene matches: 11. The V gene's germline CDR1 is SEHNR and CDR2 FQNEAQ (reference sequence). The CDR3 here is CASSLLRSSGINNEQFF. DNA of the CDR3: TGTGCCAGCAGCTTATTGCGTAGTAGCGGGATAAACAATGAGCAGTTCTTC. The variable domain in full, completed from reference TRBV7-9 and TRBJ2-1, reads DTGVSQNPRHKITKRGQNVTFRCDPISEHNRLYWYRQTLGQGPEFLTYFQNEAQLEKSRLLSDRFSAERPKGSFSTLEIQRTEQGDSAMYLCASSLLRSSGINNEQFFGPGTRLTVL.

The rearrangement uses TRBV20-1 and TRBJ2-5, with D possibly matching TRBD1 (6 bases). The V gene lost 1 base and the J gene lost 5 bases, with 14 bases spanning the gap. This CDR3 spans 14 amino acids. Germline V gene sequence: CDR1 DFQATT, CDR2 SNEGSKA (reference sequence). The CDR3 bases are TGCAGTGCTAGAGGGATCACAGGGTGGGAGACCCAGTACTTC. Translating gives CSARGITGWETQYF.

V usage is TRBV5-1 and J usage is TRBJ2-3; D might be TRBD2 (6 bases). The germline V and J ends were trimmed by 4 bases and 4 bases, with 13 bases remaining between them. Germline CDR1 is SGHRS and CDR2 is YFSETQ. The CDR3 is made up of 14 amino acids. CDR3 sequence (DNA): TGCGCCAGCAGCCCGACTAGGCGCGCAGATACGCAGTATTTT. It translates to CASSPTRRADTQYF.

This clonotype occurred a few times. The chain's CDR3 is CATSSVTEAFF. DNA of the CDR3: TGTGCCACTTCTTCGGTCACTGAAGCTTTCTTT. The rearrangement joins TRBV28 to TRBJ1-1; D remains unclear. The CDR3 length is 11 residues. Trimming stripped 10 bases from V and 4 bases from J, with 10 bases between. From germline, CDR1 is MDHEN and CDR2 SYDVKM.